This TCR beta chain was captured by sequencing in a study of beta chain features in type 1 diabetes. Overall study findings and caveats: A possible short-template PCR bias applies equally to patients and controls.

Sequenced material consisted of expressed TCRB transcripts (all of the isolated RNA was reverse transcribed). Profiled with immunoSEQ multiplex PCR; TCRdb holds only in-frame clones, not every one. The table records 350,000 to 450,000 clones, about 15% of them present only once. In all sorted populations, purity surpassed 95%. The CDR3 totals 11 residues. The germline CDR1 and CDR2 sequences are SQVTM and ANQGSEA. As regards this clone: The antigen is not known.

The clonotype comes from a woman between 18 and 29 years old in good health. The specimen sequenced was naive CD4+ T cells from blood. This chain uses TRBV29-1 with TRBJ1-2; no firm D call. CDR3 residues: CSGLINYGYTF. For the CDR3, the DNA is TGCTCCGGACTGATCAACTATGGCTACACCTTC.